This T cell receptor beta chain comes out of a study of blood T cell repertoires in COVID-19. The overall study: From the United States, Italy and Spain came samples of acute and convalescent COVID-19. T cells, B-cell-depleted T cells, or PBMCs provided the cDNA or gDNA that served as material.

Germline values: CDR1 SGHDT, CDR2 YYEEEE. The V gene lost 5 bases and the J gene lost 8 bases, with 16 bases spanning the gap. The CDR3 length is 13 residues. How the authors handled the data: The assay estimated nucleated cells by amplifying reference gene primers. Sequenced by immunoSEQ multiplex PCR; TCRdb stores in-frame clones only, minus some. Clonal size and the V and J genes are those of that table, whereas D and trimming came from the DNA. The sample shows 100,000 to 150,000 clones, 80% to 90% of them seen only once. V usage is TRBV5-6 and J usage is TRBJ1-2; perhaps TRBD1 as D (5 bases). The sequence derives from a man between 70 and 80 years old with active or convalescent COVID-19. The sample comprised peripheral blood. This CDR3 is CASRYGTSRGYTF. As DNA, the CDR3 is TGTGCCAGCAGATACGGGACTTCTCGGGGCTACACCTTC.